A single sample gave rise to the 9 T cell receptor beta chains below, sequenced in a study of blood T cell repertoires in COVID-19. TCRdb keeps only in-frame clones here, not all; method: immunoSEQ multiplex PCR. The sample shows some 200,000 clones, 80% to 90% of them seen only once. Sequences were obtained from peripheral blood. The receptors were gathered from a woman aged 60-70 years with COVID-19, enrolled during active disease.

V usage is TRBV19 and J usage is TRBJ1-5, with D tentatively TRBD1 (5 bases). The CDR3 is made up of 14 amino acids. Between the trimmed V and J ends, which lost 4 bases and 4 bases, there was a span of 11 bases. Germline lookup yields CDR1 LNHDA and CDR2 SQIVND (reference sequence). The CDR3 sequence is CASSKAGLNQPQHF. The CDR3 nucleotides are TGTGCCAGTAGTAAAGCAGGGTTAAATCAGCCCCAGCATTTT.

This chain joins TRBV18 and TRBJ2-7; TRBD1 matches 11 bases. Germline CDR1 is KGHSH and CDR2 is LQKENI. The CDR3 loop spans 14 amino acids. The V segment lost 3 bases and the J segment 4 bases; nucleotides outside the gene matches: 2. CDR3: CASSPGQGAYEQYF. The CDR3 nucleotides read TGTGCCAGCTCACCTGGACAGGGGGCTTACGAGCAGTACTTC. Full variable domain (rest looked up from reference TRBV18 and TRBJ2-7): NAGVMQNPRHLVRRRGQEARLRCSPMKGHSHVYWYRQLPEEGLKFMVYLQKENIIDESGMPKERFSAEFPKEGPSILRIQQVVRGDSAAYFCASSPGQGAYEQYFGPGTRLTVT.

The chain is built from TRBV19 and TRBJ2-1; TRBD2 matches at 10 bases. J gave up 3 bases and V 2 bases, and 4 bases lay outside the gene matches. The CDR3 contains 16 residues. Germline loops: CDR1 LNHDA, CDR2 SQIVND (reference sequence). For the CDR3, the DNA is TGTGCCAGTAGTATACTAGCGGGAGCTAGCTACAATGAGCAGTTCTTC. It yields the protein CASSILAGASYNEQFF.

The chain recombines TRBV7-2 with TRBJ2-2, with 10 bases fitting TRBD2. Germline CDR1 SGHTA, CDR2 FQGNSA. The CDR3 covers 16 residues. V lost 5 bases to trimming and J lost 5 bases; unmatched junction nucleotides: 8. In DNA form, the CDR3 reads TGTGCCAGCAGCCCTCGGACTAGCGGACCAACCGGGGAGCTGTTTTTT. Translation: CASSPRTSGPTGELFF.

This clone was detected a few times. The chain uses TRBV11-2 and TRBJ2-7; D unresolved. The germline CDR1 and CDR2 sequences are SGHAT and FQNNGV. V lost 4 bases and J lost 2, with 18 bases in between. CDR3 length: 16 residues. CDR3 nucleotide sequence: TGTGCCAGCAGCTCAGCTGGAGCAACTTCCCCCTACGAGCAGTACTTC. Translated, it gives CASSSAGATSPYEQYF.

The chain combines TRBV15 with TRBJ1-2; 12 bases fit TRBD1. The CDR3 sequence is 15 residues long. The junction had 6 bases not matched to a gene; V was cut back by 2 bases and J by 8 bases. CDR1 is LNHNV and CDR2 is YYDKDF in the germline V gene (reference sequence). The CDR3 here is CATSRSRDRGQGYTF. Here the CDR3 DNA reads TGTGCCACCAGCAGATCAAGGGACAGGGGGCAAGGCTACACCTTC.

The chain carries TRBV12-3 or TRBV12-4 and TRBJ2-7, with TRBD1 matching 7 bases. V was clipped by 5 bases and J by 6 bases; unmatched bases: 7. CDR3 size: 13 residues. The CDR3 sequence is CASSRQQGSEQYF. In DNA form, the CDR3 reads TGTGCCAGCAGTAGGCAACAGGGGAGCGAGCAGTACTTC.

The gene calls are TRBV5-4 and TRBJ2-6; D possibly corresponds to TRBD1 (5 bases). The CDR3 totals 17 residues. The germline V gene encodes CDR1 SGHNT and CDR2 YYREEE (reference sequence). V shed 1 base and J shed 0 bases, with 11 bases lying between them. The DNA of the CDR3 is TGTGCCAGCAGCTTGCGCGACAGAGCCTCTGGGGCCAACGTCCTGACTTTC. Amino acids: CASSLRDRASGANVLTF.

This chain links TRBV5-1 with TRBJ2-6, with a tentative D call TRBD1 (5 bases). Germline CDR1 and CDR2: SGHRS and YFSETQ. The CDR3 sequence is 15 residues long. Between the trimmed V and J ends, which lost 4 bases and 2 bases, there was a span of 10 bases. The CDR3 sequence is CASSVSGTGANVLTF. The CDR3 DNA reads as TGCGCCAGCAGCGTTTCAGGGACTGGGGCCAACGTCCTGACTTTC.